This T cell receptor (beta chain) was identified in a study of blood T cell repertoires in COVID-19. As for the study in general: Samples taken during acute and convalescent COVID-19 were collected in the United States, Italy and Spain. T cells, B-cell-depleted T cells, or PBMCs supplied cDNA or gDNA.

Per the study methods: Amplification of reference gene primers provided the estimated nucleated cell counts. Clones were read by immunoSEQ multiplex PCR, and TCRdb kept only the in-frame ones, dropping some. From that table come the V and J calls and clone size; the DNA was used to work out D and trimming. In the table there are about 520,000 clones, 70% to 90% of which are singletons. Germline V gives CDR1 SGHVS, CDR2 FQNEAQ. The V and J ends lost 5 bases and 2 bases respectively, with 10 bases between them. CDR3 length equals 13 residues. The sample taken for sequencing was peripheral blood. The V and J genes are TRBV7-8 and TRBJ2-7; TRBD2 is a possible D gene (5 bases). The clonotype was recovered from a human donor in a cohort sampled during active COVID-19. CDR3 region: CASSRTFPYEQYF. In DNA, the CDR3 is TGTGCCAGCAGCCGGACTTTCCCCTACGAGCAGTACTTC.